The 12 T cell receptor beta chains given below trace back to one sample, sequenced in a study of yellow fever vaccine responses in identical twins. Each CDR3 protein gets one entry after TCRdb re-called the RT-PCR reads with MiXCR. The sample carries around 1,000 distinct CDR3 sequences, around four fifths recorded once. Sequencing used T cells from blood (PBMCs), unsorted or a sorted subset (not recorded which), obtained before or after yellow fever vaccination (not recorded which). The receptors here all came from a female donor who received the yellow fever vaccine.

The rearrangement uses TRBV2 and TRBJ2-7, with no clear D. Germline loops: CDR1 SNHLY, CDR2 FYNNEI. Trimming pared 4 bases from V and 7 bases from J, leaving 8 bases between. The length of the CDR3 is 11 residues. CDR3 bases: TGTGCCAGCAGTGTTAAGGAGGAGCAGTACGTC. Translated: CASSVKEEQYV.

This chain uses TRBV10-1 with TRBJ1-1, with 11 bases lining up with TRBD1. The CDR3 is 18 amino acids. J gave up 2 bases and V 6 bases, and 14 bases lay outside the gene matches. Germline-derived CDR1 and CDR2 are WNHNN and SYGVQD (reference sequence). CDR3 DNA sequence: TGCGCCAGCAGCCACTTAGTCGGGACAGGGGGGGGAAACACTGAAGCTTTCTTT. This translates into CASSHLVGTGGGNTEAFF.

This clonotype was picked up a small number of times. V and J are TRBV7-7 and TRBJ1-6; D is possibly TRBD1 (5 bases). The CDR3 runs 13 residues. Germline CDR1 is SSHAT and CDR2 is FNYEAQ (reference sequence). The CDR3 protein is CASGLGDNSPLHF. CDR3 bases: TGTGCTAGCGGGCTGGGGGATAATTCACCCCTCCACTTT.

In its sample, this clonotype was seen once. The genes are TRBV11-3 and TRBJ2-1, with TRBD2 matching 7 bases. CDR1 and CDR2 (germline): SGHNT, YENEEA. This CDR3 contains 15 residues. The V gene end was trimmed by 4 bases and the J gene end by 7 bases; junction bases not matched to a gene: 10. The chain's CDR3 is CASSSWSGVSNEQFF. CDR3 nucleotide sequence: TGTGCCAGCAGCTCGTGGAGCGGGGTTTCTAATGAGCAGTTCTTC.

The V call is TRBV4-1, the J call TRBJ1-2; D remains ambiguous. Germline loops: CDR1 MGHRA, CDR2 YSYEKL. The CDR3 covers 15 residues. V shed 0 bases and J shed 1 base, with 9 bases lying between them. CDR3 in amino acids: CASSQDQRGNYGYTF. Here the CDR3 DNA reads TGCGCCAGCAGCCAAGATCAGCGGGGTAACTATGGCTACACCTTC.

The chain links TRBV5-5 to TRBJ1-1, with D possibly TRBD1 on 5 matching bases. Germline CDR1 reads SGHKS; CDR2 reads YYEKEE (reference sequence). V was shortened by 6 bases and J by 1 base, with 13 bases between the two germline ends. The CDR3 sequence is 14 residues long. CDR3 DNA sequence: TGTGCCAGCACCCCGGGACGGGCGAACACTGAAGCTTTCTTT. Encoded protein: CASTPGRANTEAFF.

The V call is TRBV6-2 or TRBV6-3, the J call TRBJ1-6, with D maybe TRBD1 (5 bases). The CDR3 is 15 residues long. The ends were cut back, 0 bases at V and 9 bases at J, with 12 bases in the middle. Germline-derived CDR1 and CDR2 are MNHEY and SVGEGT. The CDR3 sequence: CASSYSGLKSSPLHF. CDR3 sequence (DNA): TGTGCCAGCAGTTACTCGGGGCTCAAGAGTTCACCCCTCCACTTT.

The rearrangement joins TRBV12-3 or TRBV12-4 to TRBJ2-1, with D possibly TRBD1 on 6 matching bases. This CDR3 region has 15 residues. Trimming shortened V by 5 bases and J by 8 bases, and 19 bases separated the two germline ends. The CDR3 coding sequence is TGTGCCAGCAGTCTCCGGACAGATCCTTGGGATGAGCAGTTCTTC. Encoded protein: CASSLRTDPWDEQFF.

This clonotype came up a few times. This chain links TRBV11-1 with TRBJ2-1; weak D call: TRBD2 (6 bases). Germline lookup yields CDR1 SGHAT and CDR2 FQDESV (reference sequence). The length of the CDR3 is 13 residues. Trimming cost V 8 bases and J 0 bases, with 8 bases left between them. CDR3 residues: CASQGLSYNEQFF. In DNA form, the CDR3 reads TGTGCCAGCCAGGGACTCTCCTACAATGAGCAGTTCTTC.

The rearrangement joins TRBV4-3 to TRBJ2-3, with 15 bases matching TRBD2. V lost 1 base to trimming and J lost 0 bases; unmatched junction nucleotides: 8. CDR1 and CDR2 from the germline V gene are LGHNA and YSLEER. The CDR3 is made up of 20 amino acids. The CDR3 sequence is CASSQARGTSGGRSTDTQYF. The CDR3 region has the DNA TGCGCCAGCAGCCAAGCCCGGGGGACTAGCGGGGGGCGTAGCACAGATACGCAGTATTTT.

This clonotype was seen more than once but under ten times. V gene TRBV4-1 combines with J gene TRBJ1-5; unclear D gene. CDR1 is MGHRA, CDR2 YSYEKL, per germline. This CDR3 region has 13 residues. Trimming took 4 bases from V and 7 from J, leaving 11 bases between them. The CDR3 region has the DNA TGCGCCAGCAGCCGGGGAGCCAGGCAGCCCCAGCATTTT. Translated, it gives CASSRGARQPQHF.

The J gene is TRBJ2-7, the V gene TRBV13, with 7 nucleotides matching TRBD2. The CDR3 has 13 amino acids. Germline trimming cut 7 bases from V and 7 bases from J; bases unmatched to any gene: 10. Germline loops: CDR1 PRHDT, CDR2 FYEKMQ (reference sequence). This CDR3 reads CASILAGAEEQYF. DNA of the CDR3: TGTGCCAGCATTCTGGCGGGAGCCGAAGAGCAGTACTTC.